This entry features one T cell receptor beta chain sequence. The antigen is unknown. V was trimmed by 5 bases and J by 0 bases, leaving 8 bases between them. The CDR3 is 14 amino acids. The germline V gene has CDR1 MDHEN and CDR2 SYDVKM. The sample comes from a study of shared clonotypes between healthy human individuals. Study findings and constraints: Limitation of the genetic and exposure-history diversity represented came from the few donors.

Naive CD8 cells lacked CD45RO and underwent positive selection for CCR7, leaving out terminally differentiated effector memory CD45RA+ cells. The sorted-subset replicate PCRs were given 200 ng DNA, which is tens of thousands of T cell genomes. Only in-frame clones appear in the TCRdb table, and some are missing; sequencing was by immunoSEQ multiplex PCR. The sample yields some 2.1 million clones, 93% seen once. The sample consisted of naive CD8+ T cells from PBMCs. This chain joins TRBV28 and TRBJ1-3; D not resolved. The source is a man aged 18 to 30 in good health. Some clones in this sample may be carry-over from other donors' samples. CDR3 amino acids: CASSPQTSGNTIYF. The CDR3 region has the DNA TGTGCCAGCAGTCCACAAACCTCTGGAAACACCATATATTTT.